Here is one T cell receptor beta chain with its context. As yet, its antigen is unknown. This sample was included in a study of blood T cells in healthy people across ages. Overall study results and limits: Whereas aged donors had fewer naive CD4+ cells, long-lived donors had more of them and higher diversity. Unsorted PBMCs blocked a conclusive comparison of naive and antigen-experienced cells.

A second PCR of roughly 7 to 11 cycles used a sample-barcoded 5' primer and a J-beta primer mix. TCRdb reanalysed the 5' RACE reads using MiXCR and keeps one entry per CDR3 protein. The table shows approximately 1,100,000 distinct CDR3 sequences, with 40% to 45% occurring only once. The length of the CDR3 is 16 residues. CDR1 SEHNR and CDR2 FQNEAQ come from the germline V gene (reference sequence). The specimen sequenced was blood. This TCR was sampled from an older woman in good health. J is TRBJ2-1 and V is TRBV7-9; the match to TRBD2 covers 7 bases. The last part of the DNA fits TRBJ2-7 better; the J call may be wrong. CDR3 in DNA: TGTGCCAGCAGCTTACGGGGTAGCGGGCCATACAATGAGCAGTACTTC. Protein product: CASSLRGSGPYNEQYF.